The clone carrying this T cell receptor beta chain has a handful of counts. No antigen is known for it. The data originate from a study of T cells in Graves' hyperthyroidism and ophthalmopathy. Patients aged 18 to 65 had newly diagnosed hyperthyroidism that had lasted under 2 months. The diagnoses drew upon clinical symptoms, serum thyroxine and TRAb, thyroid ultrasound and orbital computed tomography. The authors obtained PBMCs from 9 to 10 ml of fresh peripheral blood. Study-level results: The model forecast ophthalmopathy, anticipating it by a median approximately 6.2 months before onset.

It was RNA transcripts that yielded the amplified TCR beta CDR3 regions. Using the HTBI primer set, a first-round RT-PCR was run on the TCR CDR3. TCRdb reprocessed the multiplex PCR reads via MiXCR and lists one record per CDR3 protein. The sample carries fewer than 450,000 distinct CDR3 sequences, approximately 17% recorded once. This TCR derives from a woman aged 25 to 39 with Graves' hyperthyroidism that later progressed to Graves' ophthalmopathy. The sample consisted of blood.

The CDR3 DNA reads as TGCAGCGTTGCTGACTCGACCTACGAGCAGTACTTC. It codes for CSVADSTYEQYF. The rearrangement joins TRBV29-1 to TRBJ2-7; D not resolved. The CDR3 runs to 12 residues. V lost 4 bases to trimming and J lost 2 bases, with 9 bases between them. The V gene's germline CDR1 is SQVTM and CDR2 ANQGSEA.